This passage covers 4 T cell receptor beta chains from one sample sequenced in a study of cytomegalovirus exposure and HLA in healthy donors. The PCR was carried out with 60 Vbeta primers and 13 Jbeta primers. Assay used: immunoSEQ multiplex PCR; TCRdb lists only in-frame clones, some missing. Of 130,000 or so clones listed, approximately 84% were seen once; the top ten hold 1.5% to 2%. The sequenced material came from PBMCs. The receptors were sampled from a woman between 40 and 55 years old in good health and CMV-seronegative.

This chain links TRBV5-4 with TRBJ2-1; TRBD2 might be the D (5 bases). Germline V gives CDR1 SGHNT, CDR2 YYREEE (reference sequence). Trimming removed 4 bases at V and 0 bases at J, with 11 bases between. The CDR3 loop spans 15 amino acids. CDR3 sequence: CASSQDWSSYNEQFF. In DNA form, the CDR3 reads TGTGCCAGCAGCCAGGACTGGAGCTCCTACAATGAGCAGTTCTTC.

The chain has TRBV7-3 and TRBJ2-3, with D uncertain. The V gene's germline CDR1 is SGHTA and CDR2 FQGTGA. V was trimmed by 2 bases and J by 0 bases, leaving 6 bases between them. The CDR3 spans 14 residues. CDR3 nucleotide sequence: TGTGCCAGCAGCTTATACTCTAGCACAGATACGCAGTATTTT. Translation gives CASSLYSSTDTQYF.

The chain recombines TRBV7-2 with TRBJ1-5; D call uncertain. The CDR3 extends over 16 amino acids. With 3 bases removed from V and 5 bases from J, the gap between germline ends came to 17 bases. CDR1 and CDR2 from the germline V gene are SGHTA and FQGNSA. The CDR3 DNA reads TGTGCCAGCAGCTTTTCGGAGGACGGGAATTATCAGCCCCAGCATTTT. This gives the protein CASSFSEDGNYQPQHF.

This chain connects TRBV13 to TRBJ2-2; possibly TRBD2 for D (6 bases). The CDR3 runs to 13 residues. With 4 bases removed from V and 4 bases from J, the gap between germline ends came to 7 bases. CDR1 and CDR2 from the germline V gene are PRHDT and FYEKMQ (reference sequence). CDR3: CASSWRGTGELFF. The CDR3 DNA reads TGTGCCAGCAGCTGGAGGGGCACCGGGGAGCTGTTTTTT.